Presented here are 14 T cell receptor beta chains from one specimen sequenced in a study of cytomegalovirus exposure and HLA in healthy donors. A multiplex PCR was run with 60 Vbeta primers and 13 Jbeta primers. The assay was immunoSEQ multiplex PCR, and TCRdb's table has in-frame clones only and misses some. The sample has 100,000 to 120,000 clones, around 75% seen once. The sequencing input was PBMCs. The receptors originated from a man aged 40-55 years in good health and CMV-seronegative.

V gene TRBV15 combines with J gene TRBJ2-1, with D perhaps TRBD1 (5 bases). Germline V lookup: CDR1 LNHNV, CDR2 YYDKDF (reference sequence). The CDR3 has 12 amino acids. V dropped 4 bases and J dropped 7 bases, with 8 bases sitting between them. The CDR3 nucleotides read TGTGCCACCAGCACCCCAGGGAATGAGCAGTTCTTC. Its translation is CATSTPGNEQFF.

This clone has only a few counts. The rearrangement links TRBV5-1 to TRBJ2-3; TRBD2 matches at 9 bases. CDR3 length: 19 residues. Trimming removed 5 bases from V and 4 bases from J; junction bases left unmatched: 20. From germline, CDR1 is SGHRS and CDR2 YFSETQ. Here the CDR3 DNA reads TGCGCCAGCAGGCCTTACGAGCTAGCGGGGTCCAATGGTCCAGATACGCAGTATTTT. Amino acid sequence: CASRPYELAGSNGPDTQYF. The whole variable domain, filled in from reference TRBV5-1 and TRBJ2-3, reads KAGVTQTPRYLIKTRGQQVTLSCSPISGHRSVSWYQQTPGQGLQFLFEYFSETQRNKGNFPGRFSGRQFSNSRSEMNVSTLELGDSALYLCASRPYELAGSNGPDTQYFGPGTRLTVL.

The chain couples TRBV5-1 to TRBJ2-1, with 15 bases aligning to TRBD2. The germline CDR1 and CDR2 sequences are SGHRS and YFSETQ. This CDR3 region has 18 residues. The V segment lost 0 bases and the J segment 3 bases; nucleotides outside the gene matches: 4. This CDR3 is CASSLGTSGGAGYNEQFF. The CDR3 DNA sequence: TGCGCCAGCAGCTTGGGGACTAGCGGGGGGGCCGGCTACAATGAGCAGTTCTTC.

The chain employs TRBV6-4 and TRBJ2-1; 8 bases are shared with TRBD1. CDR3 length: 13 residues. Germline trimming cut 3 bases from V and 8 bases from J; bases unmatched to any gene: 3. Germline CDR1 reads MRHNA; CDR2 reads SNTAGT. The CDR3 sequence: CASSDQGAHEQFF. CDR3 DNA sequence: TGTGCCAGCAGTGATCAGGGGGCCCATGAGCAGTTCTTC.

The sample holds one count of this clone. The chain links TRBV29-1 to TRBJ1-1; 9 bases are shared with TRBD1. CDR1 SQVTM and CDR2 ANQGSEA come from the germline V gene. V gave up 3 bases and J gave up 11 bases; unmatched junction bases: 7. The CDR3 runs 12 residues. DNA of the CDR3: TGCAGCGTTGAGGGACAGGGTGGAGCGGCTTTCTTT. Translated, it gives CSVEGQGGAAFF.

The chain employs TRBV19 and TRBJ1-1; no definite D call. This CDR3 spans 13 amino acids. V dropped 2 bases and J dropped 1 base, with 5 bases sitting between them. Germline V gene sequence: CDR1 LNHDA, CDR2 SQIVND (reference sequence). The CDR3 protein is CASSIRQNTEAFF. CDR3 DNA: TGTGCCAGTAGTATACGACAGAACACTGAAGCTTTCTTT.

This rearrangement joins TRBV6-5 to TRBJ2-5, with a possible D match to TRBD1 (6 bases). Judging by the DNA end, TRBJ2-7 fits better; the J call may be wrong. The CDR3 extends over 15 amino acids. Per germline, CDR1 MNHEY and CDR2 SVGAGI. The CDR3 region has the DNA TGTGCCAGCAGCCCTCCCTCGCGACAGGCCTACGAGCAGTACTTC. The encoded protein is CASSPPSRQAYEQYF.

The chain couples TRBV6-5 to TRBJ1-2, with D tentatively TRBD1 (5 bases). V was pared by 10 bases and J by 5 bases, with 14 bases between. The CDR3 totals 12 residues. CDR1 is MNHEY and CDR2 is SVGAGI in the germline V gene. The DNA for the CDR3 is TGTGCCACCAACGGGGAGGGGTATGGCTACACCTTC. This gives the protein CATNGEGYGYTF.

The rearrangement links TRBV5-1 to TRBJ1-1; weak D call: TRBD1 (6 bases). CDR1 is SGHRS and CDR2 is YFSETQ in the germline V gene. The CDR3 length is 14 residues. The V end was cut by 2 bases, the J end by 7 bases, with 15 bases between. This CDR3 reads CASSFQGKEFEAFF. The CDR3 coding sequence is TGCGCCAGCAGCTTCCAGGGGAAGGAGTTTGAAGCTTTCTTT. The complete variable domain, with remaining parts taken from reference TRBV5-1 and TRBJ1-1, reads KAGVTQTPRYLIKTRGQQVTLSCSPISGHRSVSWYQQTPGQGLQFLFEYFSETQRNKGNFPGRFSGRQFSNSRSEMNVSTLELGDSALYLCASSFQGKEFEAFFGQGTRLTVV.

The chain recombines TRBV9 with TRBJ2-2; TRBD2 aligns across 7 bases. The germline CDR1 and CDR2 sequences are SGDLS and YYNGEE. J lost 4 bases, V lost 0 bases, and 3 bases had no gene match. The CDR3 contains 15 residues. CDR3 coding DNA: TGTGCCAGCAGCGTAGTTGGGGGGGGCACCGGGGAGCTGTTTTTT. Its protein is CASSVVGGGTGELFF.

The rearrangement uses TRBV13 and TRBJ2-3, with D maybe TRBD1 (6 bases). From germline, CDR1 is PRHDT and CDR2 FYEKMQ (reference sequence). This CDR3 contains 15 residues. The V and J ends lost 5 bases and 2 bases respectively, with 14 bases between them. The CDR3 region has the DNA TGTGCCAGCAGCGGGACGACAGGAGACACAGATACGCAGTATTTT. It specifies CASSGTTGDTDTQYF.

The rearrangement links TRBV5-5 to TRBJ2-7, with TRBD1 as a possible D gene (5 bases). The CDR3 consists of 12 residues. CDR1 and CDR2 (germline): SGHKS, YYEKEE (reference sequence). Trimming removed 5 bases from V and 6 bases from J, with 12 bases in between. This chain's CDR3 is CASRNRYGEQYF. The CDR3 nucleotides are TGTGCCAGCAGAAACAGGTACGGCGAGCAGTACTTC.

The CDR3 DNA sequence: TGTGCCAGCAGCTTAGTAGGGACAGGCGTTTACGAGCAGTACTTC. Amino acids: CASSLVGTGVYEQYF. The rearrangement joins TRBV7-9 to TRBJ2-7; 8 positions agree with TRBD1. The CDR3 is made up of 15 amino acids. V dropped 1 base and J dropped 4; count of bases not matched to a gene: 6. Per germline, CDR1 SEHNR and CDR2 FQNEAQ (reference sequence).

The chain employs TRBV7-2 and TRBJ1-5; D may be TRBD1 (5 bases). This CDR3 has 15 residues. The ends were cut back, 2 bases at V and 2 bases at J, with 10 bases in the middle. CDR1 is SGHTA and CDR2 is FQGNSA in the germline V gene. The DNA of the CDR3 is TGTGCCAGCAGCTTACCAGGGTTAGGCAATCAGCCCCAGCATTTT. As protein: CASSLPGLGNQPQHF.